These T cell receptor beta chains were read from a single sample in a study of T cells in localized non-small cell lung cancer. TCRdb's table, derived via immunoSEQ multiplex PCR, lists solely in-frame clones and lacks some. Seen here are around 91,000 clones, 87% observed once, and the top ten hold around 15%. The sample in question was peripheral blood, obtained before any cancer treatment. The receptors were gathered from a man aged 40 to 70 with stage I squamous cell lung carcinoma. The CDR3 runs from the conserved cysteine through the conserved F or W. A D gene is named only where the DNA matches it firmly. Only part of the rows carry a size: once, few, many, or a class if the clone is expanded.

j_call cdr3_length clone_size d_call v_call cdr3_aa cdr3_nt
TRBJ2-1 15 NA TRBD1 TRBV19 CASTRWGTGGNEQFF TGTGCCAGTACTAGATGGGGGACAGGGGGGAATGAGCAGTTCTTC
TRBJ2-1 11 NA NA TRBV5-6 CASSLTIEQFF TGTGCCAGCAGCTTAACAATTGAGCAGTTCTTC
TRBJ2-3 16 NA NA TRBV19 CASSGATGPGTDTQYF TGTGCCAGTAGCGGCGCTACAGGGCCGGGGACAGATACGCAGTATTTT
TRBJ1-2 14 NA TRBD1 TRBV5-1 CASSQGTGNYGYTF TGCGCCAGCAGCCAAGGGACAGGGAACTATGGCTACACCTTC
TRBJ1-1 15 NA TRBD1 TRBV2 CASSFSPDRGSEAFF TGTGCCAGCAGTTTTTCCCCGGACAGGGGTTCTGAAGCTTTCTTT
TRBJ1-1 13 NA NA TRBV5-4 CASSFPGRTEAFF TGTGCCAGCAGCTTCCCAGGGCGCACTGAAGCTTTCTTT
TRBJ2-1 16 few NA TRBV7-2 CASSLTGITSYNEQFF TGTGCCAGCAGCTTAACGGGGATTACGTCCTACAATGAGCAGTTCTTC
TRBJ1-1 15 NA TRBD1 TRBV18 CASSLSRGLNTEAFF TGTGCCAGCTCACTCTCCAGGGGGTTGAACACTGAAGCTTTCTTT
TRBJ1-6 15 NA NA TRBV6-5 CASSYGGNRNSPLHF TGTGCCAGCAGTTATGGAGGGAATCGGAATTCACCCCTCCACTTT
TRBJ2-5 15 NA NA TRBV28 CASSLGTGTQETQYF TGTGCCAGCAGTTTAGGTACAGGGACCCAAGAGACCCAGTACTTC
TRBJ2-3 12 NA NA TRBV25-1 CASSAPGDTQYF TGTGCCAGCAGTGCCCCTGGAGATACGCAGTATTTT
TRBJ2-1 15 NA NA TRBV5-6 CASSLVGGQGNEQFF TGTGCCAGCAGCTTGGTCGGGGGGCAAGGCAATGAGCAGTTCTTC
TRBJ2-7 13 NA NA TRBV27 CASCRARSYEQYF TGTGCCTCGTGTCGGGCCAGGTCCTACGAGCAGTACTTC
TRBJ2-2 15 NA NA TRBV18 CASSPTDDSGGELFF TGTGCCAGCTCACCCACGGACGATTCCGGCGGGGAGCTGTTTTTT
TRBJ2-2 16 few TRBD2 TRBV7-2 CASSLGSLAGAGELFF TGTGCCAGCAGCTTAGGATCACTAGCGGGAGCCGGGGAGCTGTTTTTT
TRBJ2-5 15 NA NA TRBV10-3 CAISESAQKGETQYF TGTGCCATCAGTGAGTCGGCTCAAAAGGGAGAGACCCAGTACTTC
TRBJ2-5 13 NA NA TRBV14 CASSQGGWETQYF TGTGCCAGCAGCCAAGGGGGGTGGGAGACCCAGTACTTC
TRBJ2-7 17 NA TRBD1 TRBV5-1 CASSSGQGGGATTEQYF TGCGCCAGCAGCTCAGGACAGGGAGGCGGGGCAACCACCGAGCAGTACTTC
TRBJ2-7 15 NA NA TRBV5-1 CASSHRFDGSYEQYF TGCGCCAGCAGCCACAGATTCGACGGATCCTACGAGCAGTACTTC
TRBJ2-5 15 NA TRBD2 TRBV11-2 CASSLVGGGQETQYF TGTGCCAGCAGCTTAGTGGGCGGGGGCCAAGAGACCCAGTACTTC
TRBJ1-5 12 NA NA TRBV15 CATSNLGQPQHF TGTGCCACCAGCAACCTGGGTCAGCCCCAGCATTTT
TRBJ1-1 14 NA NA TRBV29-1 CSVVRGGVNTEAFF TGCAGCGTTGTGCGGGGAGGAGTGAACACTGAAGCTTTCTTT
TRBJ2-2 13 NA NA TRBV28 CASSLSGHGELFF TGTGCCAGCAGTTTATCCGGCCACGGGGAGCTGTTTTTT
TRBJ1-2 15 NA NA TRBV5-6 CASSYYRVANYGYTF TGTGCCAGCAGCTATTACAGGGTAGCTAACTATGGCTACACCTTC
TRBJ1-5 14 NA NA TRBV5-8 CASSSRLGDQPQHF TGTGCCAGCAGCTCCAGGTTAGGTGATCAGCCCCAGCATTTT
TRBJ1-4 16 NA TRBD1 TRBV7-2 CASSTGQATTNEKLFF TGTGCCAGCAGCACCGGACAGGCAACAACTAATGAAAAACTGTTTTTT
TRBJ1-5 14 NA TRBD1 TRBV5-1 CASSLGQGYGPQHF TGCGCCAGCAGCTTGGGACAGGGCTATGGGCCCCAGCATTTT